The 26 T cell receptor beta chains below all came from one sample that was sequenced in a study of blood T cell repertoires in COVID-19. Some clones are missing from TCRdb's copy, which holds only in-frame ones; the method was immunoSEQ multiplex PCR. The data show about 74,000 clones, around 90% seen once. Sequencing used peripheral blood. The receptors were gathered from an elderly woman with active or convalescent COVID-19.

The CDR3, as DNA: TGTGCCAGTTCCGATCTAGCGGGGGGGCGGAACATTCAGTACTTC. It specifies CASSDLAGGRNIQYF. The chain carries TRBV6-5 and TRBJ2-4, with 12 nucleotides matching TRBD2. The CDR3 is 15 residues long. The germline CDR1 and CDR2 sequences are MNHEY and SVGAGI. The J segment lost 7 bases and the V segment lost 9 bases, leaving 10 bases of the junction unmatched.

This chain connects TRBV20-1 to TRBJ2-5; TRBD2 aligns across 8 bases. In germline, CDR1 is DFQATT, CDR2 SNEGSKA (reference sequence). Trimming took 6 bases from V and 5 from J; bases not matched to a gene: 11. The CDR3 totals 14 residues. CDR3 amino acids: CSASSGETLETQYF. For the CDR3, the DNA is TGCAGTGCCAGTAGCGGGGAGACTCTTGAGACCCAGTACTTC.

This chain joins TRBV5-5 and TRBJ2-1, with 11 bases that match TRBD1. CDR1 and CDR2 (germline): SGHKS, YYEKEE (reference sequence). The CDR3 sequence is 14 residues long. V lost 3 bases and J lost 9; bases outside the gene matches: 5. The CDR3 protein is CASSSGQGASEQFF. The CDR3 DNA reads TGTGCCAGCAGCTCCGGACAGGGGGCAAGTGAGCAGTTCTTC.

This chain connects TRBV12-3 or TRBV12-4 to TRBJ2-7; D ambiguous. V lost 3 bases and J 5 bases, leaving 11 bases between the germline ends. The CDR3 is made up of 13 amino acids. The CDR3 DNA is TGTGCCAGCAGTTTTACGAATCAGAACGAGCAGTACTTC. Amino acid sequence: CASSFTNQNEQYF.

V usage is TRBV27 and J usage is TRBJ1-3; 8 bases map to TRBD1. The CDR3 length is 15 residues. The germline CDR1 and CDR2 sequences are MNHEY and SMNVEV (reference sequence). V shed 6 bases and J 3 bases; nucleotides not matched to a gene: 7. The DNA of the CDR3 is TGTGCCAGCAGACCGAGCAGGGGGCATGGAAACACCATATATTTT. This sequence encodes CASRPSRGHGNTIYF.

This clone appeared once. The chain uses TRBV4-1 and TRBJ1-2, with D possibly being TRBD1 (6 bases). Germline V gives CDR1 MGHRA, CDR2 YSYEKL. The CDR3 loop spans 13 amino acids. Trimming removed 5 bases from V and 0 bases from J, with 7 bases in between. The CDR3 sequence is CASSWTANYGYTF. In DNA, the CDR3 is TGCGCCAGCAGCTGGACAGCTAACTATGGCTACACCTTC.

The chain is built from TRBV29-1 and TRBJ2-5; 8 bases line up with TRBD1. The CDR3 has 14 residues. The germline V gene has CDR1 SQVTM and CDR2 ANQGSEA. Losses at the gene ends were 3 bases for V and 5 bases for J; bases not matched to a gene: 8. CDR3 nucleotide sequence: TGCAGCGTTGACGCTACAGGGGGTAAGGAGACCCAGTACTTC. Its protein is CSVDATGGKETQYF.

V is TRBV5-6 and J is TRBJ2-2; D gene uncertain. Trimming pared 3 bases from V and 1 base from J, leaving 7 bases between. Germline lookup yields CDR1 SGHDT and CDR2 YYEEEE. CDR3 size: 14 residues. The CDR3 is CASSSDWNTGELFF. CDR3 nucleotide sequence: TGTGCCAGCAGCTCCGACTGGAACACCGGGGAGCTGTTTTTT.

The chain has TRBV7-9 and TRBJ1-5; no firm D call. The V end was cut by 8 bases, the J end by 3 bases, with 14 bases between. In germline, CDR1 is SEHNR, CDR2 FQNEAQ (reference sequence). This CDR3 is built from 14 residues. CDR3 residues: CASSGPRDNQPQHF. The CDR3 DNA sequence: TGTGCCAGCTCTGGCCCCCGTGACAATCAGCCCCAGCATTTT.

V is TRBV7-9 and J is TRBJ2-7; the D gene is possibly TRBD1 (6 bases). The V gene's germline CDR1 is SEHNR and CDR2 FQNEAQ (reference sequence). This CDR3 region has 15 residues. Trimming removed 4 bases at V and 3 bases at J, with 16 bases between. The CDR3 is CASSSPDSRNYEQYF. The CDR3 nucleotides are TGTGCCAGCAGCTCGCCGGACAGCCGAAACTACGAGCAGTACTTC. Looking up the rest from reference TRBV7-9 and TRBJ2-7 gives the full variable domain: DTGVSQNPRHKITKRGQNVTFRCDPISEHNRLYWYRQTLGQGPEFLTYFQNEAQLEKSRLLSDRFSAERPKGSFSTLEIQRTEQGDSAMYLCASSSPDSRNYEQYFGPGTRLTVT.

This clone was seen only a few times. CDR3 DNA sequence: TGTGCCAGCAGTTACTCGGGCAGCTCCTACGAGCAGTACTTC. Translation: CASSYSGSSYEQYF. The chain carries TRBV6-2 or TRBV6-3 and TRBJ2-7; D uncertain. Trimming removed 0 bases from V and 0 bases from J, with 6 bases in between. Germline values: CDR1 MNHEY, CDR2 SVGEGT. The CDR3 is 14 residues long.

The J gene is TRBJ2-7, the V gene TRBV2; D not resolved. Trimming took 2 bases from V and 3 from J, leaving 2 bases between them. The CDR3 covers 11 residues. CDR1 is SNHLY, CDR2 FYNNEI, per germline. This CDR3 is CASSEYYEQYF. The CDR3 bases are TGTGCCAGCAGTGAATACTACGAGCAGTACTTC.

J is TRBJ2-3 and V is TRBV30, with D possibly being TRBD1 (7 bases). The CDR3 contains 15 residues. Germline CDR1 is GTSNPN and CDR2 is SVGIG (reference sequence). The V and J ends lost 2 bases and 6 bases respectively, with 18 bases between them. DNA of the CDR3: TGTGCCTGGAGTCTTGACAGGGAGGTTTGGGATACGCAGTATTTT. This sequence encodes CAWSLDREVWDTQYF. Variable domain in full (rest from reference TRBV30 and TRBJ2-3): SQTIHQWPATLVQPVGSPLSLECTVEGTSNPNLYWYRQAAGRGLQLLFYSVGIGQISSEVPQNLSASRPQDRQFILSSKKLLLSDSGFYLCAWSLDREVWDTQYFGPGTRLTVL.

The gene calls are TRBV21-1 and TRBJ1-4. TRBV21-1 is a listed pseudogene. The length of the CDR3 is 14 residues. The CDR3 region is CASSYRSLDEKLFF. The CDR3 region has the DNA TGTGCCAGCAGCTATCGAAGCCTAGATGAAAAACTGTTTTTT.

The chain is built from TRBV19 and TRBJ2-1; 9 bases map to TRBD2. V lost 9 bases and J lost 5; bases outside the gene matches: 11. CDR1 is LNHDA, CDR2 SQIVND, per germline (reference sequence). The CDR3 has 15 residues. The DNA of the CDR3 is TGTGCCAGCATGGGACTAGCTAACAATAACAATGAGCAGTTCTTC. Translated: CASMGLANNNNEQFF. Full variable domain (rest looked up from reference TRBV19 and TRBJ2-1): DGGITQSPKYLFRKEGQNVTLSCEQNLNHDAMYWYRQDPGQGLRLIYYSQIVNDFQKGDIAEGYSVSREKKESFPLTVTSAQKNPTAFYLCASMGLANNNNEQFFGPGTRLTVL.

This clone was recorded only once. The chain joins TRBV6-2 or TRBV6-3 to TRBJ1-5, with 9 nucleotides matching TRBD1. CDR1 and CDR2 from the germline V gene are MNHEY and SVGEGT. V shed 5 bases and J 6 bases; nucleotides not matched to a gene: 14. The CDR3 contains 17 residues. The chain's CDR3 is CASSLAGTGTLFQPQHF. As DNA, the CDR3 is TGTGCCAGCAGTCTCGCCGGGACAGGGACGTTATTTCAGCCCCAGCATTTT.

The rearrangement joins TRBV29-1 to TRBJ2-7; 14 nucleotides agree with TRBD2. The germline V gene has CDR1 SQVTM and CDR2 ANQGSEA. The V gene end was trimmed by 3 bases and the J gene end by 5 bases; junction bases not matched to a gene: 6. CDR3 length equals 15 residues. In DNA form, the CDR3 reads TGCAGCGTTGATTTGACTAGCGGGGGGGCTGACGAGCAGTACTTC. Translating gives CSVDLTSGGADEQYF.

CDR3 bases: TGTGCCAGTAGTCAGGGGGCCTTCACTGAAGCTTTCTTT. Its protein product is CASSQGAFTEAFF. This chain connects TRBV19 to TRBJ1-1, with 8 bases identical to TRBD1. After removal of 5 bases from V and 4 bases from J, the junction contained 3 bases not matched to a gene. This CDR3 spans 13 amino acids. Germline V gives CDR1 LNHDA, CDR2 SQIVND (reference sequence).

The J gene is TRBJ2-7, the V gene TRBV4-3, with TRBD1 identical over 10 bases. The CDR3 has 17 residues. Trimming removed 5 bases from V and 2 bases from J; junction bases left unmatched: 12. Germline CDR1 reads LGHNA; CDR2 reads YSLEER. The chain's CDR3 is CASSYFLSGTGAYEQYF. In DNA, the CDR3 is TGCGCCAGCAGCTACTTTCTATCCGGGACAGGGGCCTACGAGCAGTACTTC.

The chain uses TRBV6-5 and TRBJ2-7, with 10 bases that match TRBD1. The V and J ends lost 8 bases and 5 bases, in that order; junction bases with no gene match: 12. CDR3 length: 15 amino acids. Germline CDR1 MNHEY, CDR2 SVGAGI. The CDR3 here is CASSSPGQGYNEQYF. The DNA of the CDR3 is TGTGCCAGCTCGAGTCCGGGACAGGGGTATAACGAGCAGTACTTC.

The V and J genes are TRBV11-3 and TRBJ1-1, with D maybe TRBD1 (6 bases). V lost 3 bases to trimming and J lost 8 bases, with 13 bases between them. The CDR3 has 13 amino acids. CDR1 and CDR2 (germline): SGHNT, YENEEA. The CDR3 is CASSFGGGTEAFF. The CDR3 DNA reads TGTGCCAGCAGCTTTGGGGGGGGCACCGAAGCTTTCTTT.

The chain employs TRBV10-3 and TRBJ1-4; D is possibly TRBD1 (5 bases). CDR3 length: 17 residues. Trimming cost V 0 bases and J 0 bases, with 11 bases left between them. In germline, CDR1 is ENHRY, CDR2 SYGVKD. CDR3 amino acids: CAISESSGLATNEKLFF. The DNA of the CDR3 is TGTGCCATCAGTGAGTCGTCAGGGCTTGCAACTAATGAAAAACTGTTTTTT.

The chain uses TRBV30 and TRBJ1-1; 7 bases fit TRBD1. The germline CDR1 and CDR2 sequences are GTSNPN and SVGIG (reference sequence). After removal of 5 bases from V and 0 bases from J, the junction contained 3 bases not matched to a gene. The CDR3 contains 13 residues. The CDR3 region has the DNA TGTGCCTGGTACAGGGGTCTGAACACTGAAGCTTTCTTT. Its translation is CAWYRGLNTEAFF.

CDR3 sequence (DNA): TGCGCCAGCAGCCAAGGAAGTTCGGACAGGGGTCTACAGCAGTACTTC. Translated, it gives CASSQGSSDRGLQQYF. The chain combines TRBV4-1 with TRBJ2-7, with 9 bases identical to TRBD1. The CDR3 has 16 amino acids. V trimming: 1 base; J trimming: 8 bases; junction bases outside the gene matches: 12. Germline V lookup: CDR1 MGHRA, CDR2 YSYEKL.

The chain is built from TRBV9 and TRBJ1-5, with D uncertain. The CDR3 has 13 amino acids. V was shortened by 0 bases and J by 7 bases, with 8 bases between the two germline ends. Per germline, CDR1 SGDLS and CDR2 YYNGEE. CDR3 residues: CASSVESGQPQHF. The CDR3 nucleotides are TGTGCCAGCAGCGTAGAATCAGGACAGCCCCAGCATTTT.

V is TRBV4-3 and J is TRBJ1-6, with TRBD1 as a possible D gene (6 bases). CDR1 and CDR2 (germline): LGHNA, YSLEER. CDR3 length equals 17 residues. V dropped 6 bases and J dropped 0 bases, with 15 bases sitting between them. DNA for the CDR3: TGCGCCAGCAGAAGAAGGACAGATAGCTCCTATAATTCACCCCTCCACTTT. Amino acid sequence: CASRRRTDSSYNSPLHF.